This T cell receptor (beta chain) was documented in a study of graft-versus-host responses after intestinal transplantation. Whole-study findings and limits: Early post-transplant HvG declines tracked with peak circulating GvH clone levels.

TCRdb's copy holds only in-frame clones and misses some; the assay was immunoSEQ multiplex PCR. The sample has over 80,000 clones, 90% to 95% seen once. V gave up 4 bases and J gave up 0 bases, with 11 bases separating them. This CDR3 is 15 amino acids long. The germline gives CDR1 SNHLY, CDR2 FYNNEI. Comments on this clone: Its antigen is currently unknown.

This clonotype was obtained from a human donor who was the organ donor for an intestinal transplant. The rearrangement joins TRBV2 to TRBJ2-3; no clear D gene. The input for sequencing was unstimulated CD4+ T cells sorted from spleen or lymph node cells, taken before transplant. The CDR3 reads CASSVHSTSTDTQYF. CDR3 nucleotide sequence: TGTGCCAGCAGTGTTCATTCCACTAGCACAGATACGCAGTATTTT.